This passage covers 20 T cell receptor beta chains from one sample sequenced in a study of tumor and adjacent non-tumor tissue in lung cancer. Three rounds of nested PCR, following a modified ARM-PCR protocol, produced the TCRbeta library. TCRdb recomputed calls from the multiplex PCR reads with MiXCR, one row per CDR3 protein. The sample consists of approximately 120,000 distinct CDR3 sequences, roughly 80% of them appearing once. RNA was extracted from bulk tissue without any cell sorting. Sequencing was performed on lung tumor tissue. Every receptor here comes from a woman aged 55-75 years with non-small cell lung cancer.

This clonotype was seen at least ten times. The V and J genes are TRBV6-1 and TRBJ2-2; D ambiguous. The CDR3 extends over 15 amino acids. CDR1 is MNHNS, CDR2 SASEGT, per germline. Trimming took off 0 bases at V and 5 bases at J, with 10 bases between the two ends. The DNA for the CDR3 is TGTGCCAGCAGTGAAGCGCTTCAGAGAACCGGGGAGCTGTTTTTT. Its protein product is CASSEALQRTGELFF.

A note on this clonotype: It may be a read error: a sequence one base away is much more abundant. The chain has TRBV5-5 and TRBJ2-1; 9 nucleotides line up with TRBD1. V dropped 7 bases and J dropped 5; count of bases not matched to a gene: 10. Germline V lookup: CDR1 SGHKS, CDR2 YYEKEE (reference sequence). The CDR3 is 15 amino acids. In DNA, the CDR3 is TGTGCCAGCGGTCTGTTCCGGACAGGGGACAATGAGCAGTTCTTC. Translating gives CASGLFRTGDNEQFF. Looking up the rest from reference TRBV5-5 and TRBJ2-1 gives the full variable domain: DAGVTQSPTHLIKTRGQQVTLRCSPISGHKSVSWYQQVLGQGPQFIFQYYEKEERGRGNFPDRFSARQFPNYSSELNVNALLLGDSALYLCASGLFRTGDNEQFFGPGTRLTVL.

A remark on this clonotype: In this CDR3 the conserved last residue, phenylalanine or tryptophan, is missing, so a read error is likely. This chain connects TRBV2 to TRBJ2-3; weak D call: TRBD2 (6 bases). The length of the CDR3 is 17 residues. The V end lost 8 bases, the J end lost 4 bases, and 25 bases lay between the germline ends. Germline V gives CDR1 SNHLY, CDR2 FYNNEI. CDR3 residues: CASQVMGGTIHSDTQYV. CDR3 in DNA: TGTGCCAGCCAAGTGATGGGGGGAACTATTCACTCAGATACGCAGTATGTT.

As to this clonotype: Lacking the conserved final phenylalanine or tryptophan, this CDR3 likely reflects a read error. No DNA is shown, since the ends of the CDR3 on it are uncertain; the CDR3 is the one TCRdb lists. The chain links TRBV10-3 to TRBJ2-1; the table gives TRBD2 as D, unverified against the DNA. Germline CDR1 and CDR2: ENHRY and SYGVKD. Termini included, the CDR3 measures 13 amino acids. The CDR3 region is CAISGSRASGLFC.

Remarks on this clonotype: A much bigger clone sits one base away, suggesting this may be a read error. This chain connects TRBV4-2 to TRBJ2-3, with 9 bases lining up with TRBD2. CDR1 is LGHNA and CDR2 is YNFKEQ in the germline V gene. The CDR3 has 16 amino acids. This CDR3 reads CASSQASGTSTDTHYF. The CDR3 DNA reads TGTGCCAGCAGCCAAGCTTCGGGGACTAGCACAGATACGCACTATTTT.

This clonotype was seen more than once but under ten times. A much larger clone differs by one base, so this may be a read error. A read error is likely, as this CDR3 ends without the conserved phenylalanine or tryptophan. The V gene is TRBV29-1, the J gene TRBJ1-2; no firm D call. Germline CDR1 is SQVTM and CDR2 is ANQGSEA. The CDR3 is 10 amino acids. V was clipped by 7 bases and J by 2 bases, with 5 bases between them. DNA for the CDR3: TGCAGCGCCTCCAACTATGGCTACACCTTA. The encoded protein is CSASNYGYTL.

With regard to this clonotype: A much larger clone differs by one base, so this may be a read error. This chain links TRBV6-2 or TRBV6-3 with TRBJ2-4; D is undetermined. The CDR3 extends over 14 amino acids. Germline-derived CDR1 and CDR2 are MNHEY and SVGEGT. V was pared by 2 bases and J by 5 bases, with 10 bases between. CDR3 nucleotides: TGTGCCAGCAGTTACCCTCGGACGCAAAACATTCAGTACTTC. Translated: CASSYPRTQNIQYF.

Comment on this clonotype: Germline and junction disagree at one end, which may indicate a read error. The V and J genes are TRBV11-3 and TRBJ1-3; no clear D gene. The germline CDR1 and CDR2 sequences are SGHNT and YENEEA. This CDR3 has 13 residues. The CDR3 reads CAIRDDSRNTIYF. CDR3 DNA: TGTGCCATCCGGGATGACTCTAGAAACACCATATATTTT.

About this clonotype: A much larger clone differs from this one at a single base, so this may be a read error. The chain links TRBV6-2 or TRBV6-3 to TRBJ2-2; 9 bases agree with TRBD1. This CDR3 contains 17 residues. The germline V gene encodes CDR1 MNHEY and CDR2 SVGEGT. CDR3: CASSYRIGTGNSGELFF. The CDR3 bases are TGTGCCAGCAGTTATCGAATCGGGACAGGGAACAGCGGGGAGCTGTTTTTT.

Worth noting for this clonotype: This may be a read error: a much more frequent sequence differs by one nucleotide. V usage is TRBV28 and J usage is TRBJ2-4; weak D call: TRBD1 (6 bases). The germline V gene has CDR1 MDHEN and CDR2 SYDVKM. There are 14 residues in the CDR3. The CDR3 is CASTLQGSKNIQHF. CDR3 sequence (DNA): TGTGCCAGCACTTTACAGGGTTCCAAAAACATTCAGCACTTC.

About this clonotype: Just one base apart from a much larger clone, this may be a read error. The rearrangement links TRBV6-5 to TRBJ1-5; D uncertain. This CDR3 is 12 amino acids long. Germline lookup yields CDR1 MNHEY and CDR2 SVGAGI. The CDR3 loop is CATSSTQGTQHF. The CDR3 DNA reads TGTGCCACCAGTTCCACGCAAGGGACCCAGCATTTT.

The CDR3 bases are TGTGCCAGCAGCACTAATGGTGGAGGGGTTTACCAAGAGACCCAGTACTTC. This encodes CASSTNGGGVYQETQYF. The V gene is TRBV11-3, the J gene TRBJ2-5; D might be TRBD2 (6 bases). V was trimmed by 5 bases and J by 0 bases, leaving 19 bases between them. The CDR3 extends over 17 amino acids. CDR1 and CDR2 (germline): SGHNT, YENEEA.

On this clonotype: Its ends do not fully match the called genes, so a read error is possible. The chain couples TRBV6-2 or TRBV6-3 to TRBJ1-5; D remains ambiguous. The CDR3 has 14 residues. Germline V lookup: CDR1 MNHEY, CDR2 SVGEGT. DNA for the CDR3: TGTGCCAGTAGCTTAGATACAGCAAGTCAGCGCCAGCATTTT. Translating it yields CASSLDTASQRQHF.

About this clonotype: Germline and junction disagree at one end, which may indicate a read error. V gene TRBV6-5 combines with J gene TRBJ2-7; D unclear. Germline V gene lookup returns CDR1 MNHEY and CDR2 SVGAGI. The CDR3 is made up of 15 amino acids. The CDR3 sequence is CASSYSNPGSYEQYF. The DNA of the CDR3 is TGTGCCAGTAGTTACTCGAACCCAGGAAGCTATGAGCAGTACTTC.

The chain employs TRBV5-1 and TRBJ2-3, with 9 nucleotides matching TRBD2. The CDR3 has 17 amino acids. V was pared by 6 bases and J by 0 bases, with 11 bases of the junction left unmatched. The germline V gene encodes CDR1 SGHRS and CDR2 YFSETQ. CDR3 in amino acids: CASTPGLAAISTDTQYF. CDR3 bases: TGCGCCAGCACCCCGGGACTAGCAGCTATTAGCACAGATACGCAGTATTTT. Full variable domain (rest looked up from reference TRBV5-1 and TRBJ2-3): KAGVTQTPRYLIKTRGQQVTLSCSPISGHRSVSWYQQTPGQGLQFLFEYFSETQRNKGNFPGRFSGRQFSNSRSEMNVSTLELGDSALYLCASTPGLAAISTDTQYFGPGTRLTVL.

About this clonotype itself: It may be a read error: a sequence one base away is much more abundant. This chain joins TRBV5-5 and TRBJ2-5; D is perhaps TRBD2 (6 bases). CDR1 SGHKS and CDR2 YYEKEE come from the germline V gene (reference sequence). The CDR3 loop spans 16 amino acids. V shed 3 bases and J shed 5 bases, with 20 bases lying between them. CDR3 sequence reads: CASSSMTTRVGETQYF. CDR3 bases: TGTGCCAGCAGCTCGATGACGACTAGGGTTGGGGAGACCCAGTACTTC.

The chain combines TRBV11-2 with TRBJ1-5; D remains ambiguous. V was trimmed by 0 bases and J by 1 base, leaving 1 base between them. Germline CDR1 SGHAT, CDR2 FQNNGV. The CDR3 runs 13 residues. The CDR3 is CASSLESNQPQHF. The CDR3, as DNA: TGTGCCAGCAGCTTAGAAAGCAATCAGCCCCAGCATTTT. The full variable domain, with the rest looked up from reference TRBV11-2 and TRBJ1-5, is EAGVAQSPRYKIIEKRQSVAFWCNPISGHATLYWYQQILGQGPKLLIQFQNNGVVDDSQLPKDRFSAERLKGVDSTLKIQPAKLEDSAVYLCASSLESNQPQHFGDGTRLSIL.

With regard to this clonotype: Possible read error: a much larger clone is one base away. The chain employs TRBV12-3 or TRBV12-4 and TRBJ1-5; no reliable D call. The CDR3 consists of 15 residues. This CDR3 reads CASSLAKKSNEPQHF. The CDR3 DNA reads as TGTGCCAGCAGTTTAGCCAAGAAAAGCAATGAGCCCCAGCATTTT.

The rearrangement links TRBV11-3 to TRBJ1-3; D uncertain. This CDR3 is 13 amino acids long. Trimming cost V 9 bases and J 4 bases, with 13 bases left between them. CDR1 and CDR2 from the germline V gene are SGHNT and YENEEA. The CDR3 region is CASRYDTGNTIYF. DNA for the CDR3: TGTGCCAGTAGGTATGACACCGGAAACACCATATATTTT.

As for this clonotype: The junction does not match germline at one end; this may be a read error. V and J are TRBV4-3 and TRBJ2-3; no firm D call. CDR3 length equals 15 residues. The germline V gene encodes CDR1 LGHNA and CDR2 YSLEER. The DNA for the CDR3 is TGCGCCAGCTACCTGGGGTCACGAAGCACAGATACGCAATATTTT. Amino acid sequence: CASYLGSRSTDTQYF.